This T cell receptor (beta chain) was profiled in a study of CD4 T cells in relation to SARS-CoV-2 and coronaviruses. Looking at the study overall: Shared crossreactive spike epitopes were mapped to their HLA restriction. Findings of the study overall: Compared with monoreactive clones, crossreactive clones showed significantly weaker SARS-CoV-2 expansion. About 65% of donors had memory CD4+ clonotypes crossrecognizing SARS-CoV-2 and common cold coronavirus spike.

Naive and memory CD4+ T cell DNA was deep-sequenced without culture. Clones were read by immunoSEQ multiplex PCR, and TCRdb kept only the in-frame ones, dropping some. Among some 65,000 clones listed, over 80% were seen once. The germline CDR1 and CDR2 sequences are KGHDR and SFDVKD. The V and J ends lost 9 bases and 10 bases respectively, with 20 bases between them. The CDR3 is 13 residues long. The unexposed donors gave CD4+ T cells in about 2010-2019, prior to COVID-19. As regards this clone: Antigen: not known.

The material sequenced was memory CD4+ T cells from PBMCs. This sequence originates from a human donor in good health. The chain couples TRBV24-1 to TRBJ1-1, with D perhaps matching TRBD1 (5 bases). The chain's CDR3 is CATGGGLTSGAFF. CDR3 DNA sequence: TGTGCCACCGGGGGGGGACTGACCTCTGGAGCTTTCTTT.